The subject of this entry is one T cell receptor (beta chain). This entry belongs to a study of cytomegalovirus exposure and HLA in healthy donors. The CDR3 is made up of 13 amino acids. From germline, CDR1 is SGHDT and CDR2 YYEEEE. Trimming cost V 0 bases and J 0 bases, with 2 bases left between them. A multiplex PCR was run with 60 Vbeta primers and 13 Jbeta primers. Profiling relied on immunoSEQ multiplex PCR, and the TCRdb table lists in-frame clones only, not all of them. The table includes roughly 100,000 clones, around three quarters detected once. The receptor comes from a woman between 18 and 30 years old in good health and CMV-seropositive. This rearrangement joins TRBV5-6 to TRBJ2-3; D gene unclear. The sample comprised PBMCs. The CDR3 region has the DNA TGTGCCAGCAGCTTGGCGAGCACAGATACGCAGTATTTT. It yields the protein CASSLASTDTQYF.